Listed here are 13 T cell receptor beta chains from one sample, sequenced in a study of T cell responses to AZD1222 COVID-19 vaccine. Clones were sequenced by immunoSEQ multiplex PCR, and TCRdb holds only the in-frame ones, with some missing. This table has about 86,000 clones, 88% appearing once. The material was peripheral blood, obtained 28 days after the second AZD1222 dose. The receptors shown here come from an adult who received the AZD1222 COVID-19 vaccine.

The chain has TRBV6-4 and TRBJ2-3; D is uncertain. V lost 4 bases, J lost 2 bases, and 7 bases lay in between. Germline V gene data show CDR1 as MRHNA and CDR2 as SNTAGT. The CDR3 runs to 13 residues. The CDR3 loop reads CASSVRTTDTQYF. The CDR3 DNA follows: TGTGCCAGCAGTGTCCGAACCACAGATACGCAGTATTTT.

The J gene is TRBJ1-2, the V gene TRBV12-3 or TRBV12-4, with D unresolved. The CDR3 loop spans 12 amino acids. Trimming pared 6 bases from V and 6 bases from J, leaving 11 bases between. The CDR3 DNA is TGTGCCAGCAGACTCGACACACATGGCTACACCTTC. Protein: CASRLDTHGYTF.

The genes are TRBV21-1 and TRBJ2-2; the table's D call, TRBD2, was not checked against the DNA. TRBV21-1 is noted as a pseudogene. CDR3 length: 14 residues. As DNA, the CDR3 is TGTGCCAGCAGCCCTCGGGGGGGGCCCGGGGAGCTGTTTTTT. Its translation is CASSPRGGPGELFF.

This chain uses TRBV2 with TRBJ1-2; D uncertain. The CDR3 is 14 amino acids. Germline CDR1 SNHLY, CDR2 FYNNEI. Trimming took off 10 bases at V and 6 bases at J, with 21 bases between the two ends. The CDR3 region has the DNA TGTGCCACCCAGCGCGAGGGTCGGGGAGATGGCTACACCTTC. Translation gives CATQREGRGDGYTF.

The J gene is TRBJ1-3, the V gene TRBV19; D possibly corresponds to TRBD1 (5 bases). CDR1 LNHDA and CDR2 SQIVND come from the germline V gene (reference sequence). The CDR3 runs to 19 residues. Trimming removed 8 bases from V and 0 bases from J, with 26 bases in between. CDR3 bases: TGTGCCAGTCGTACCATACATCAGACAGAAAAATACTCTGGAAACACCATATATTTT. Its translation is CASRTIHQTEKYSGNTIYF.

The chain couples TRBV4-2 to TRBJ2-1, with D unclear. Germline CDR1 reads LGHNA; CDR2 reads YNFKEQ. The CDR3 runs 17 residues. V was trimmed by 5 bases and J by 1 base, leaving 18 bases between them. The CDR3 sequence: CASSSALLAASYNEQFF. CDR3 coding DNA: TGTGCCAGCAGCTCGGCCCTATTAGCAGCTTCCTACAATGAGCAGTTCTTC.

Sample share makes this clone medium-sized (0.01 to 0.1%). J is TRBJ2-3 and V is TRBV6-4; 8 bases fit TRBD2. The CDR3 is 16 residues long. V shed 0 bases, J shed 4 bases, and the junction held 6 bases outside the gene matches. The germline gives CDR1 MRHNA, CDR2 SNTAGT. The CDR3 nucleotides read TGTGCCAGCAGTGACTCCACGGGAGGGCCTGCAGATACGCAGTATTTT. It encodes CASSDSTGGPADTQYF.

V gene TRBV7-3 combines with J gene TRBJ2-2; D gene unclear. V lost 1 base and J 4 bases, leaving 4 bases between the germline ends. Germline V gene lookup returns CDR1 SGHTA and CDR2 FQGTGA. The CDR3 length is 13 residues. The CDR3 here is CASSLSGTGELFF. The CDR3 coding sequence is TGTGCCAGCAGCTTAAGCGGCACCGGGGAGCTGTTTTTT.

This chain links TRBV12-3 or TRBV12-4 with TRBJ2-7, with D hard to call. The CDR3 covers 11 residues. The V gene lost 3 bases and the J gene lost 6 bases, with 6 bases spanning the gap. The CDR3 spells CASSLTVEQYF. Here the CDR3 DNA reads TGTGCCAGCAGTTTGACGGTCGAGCAGTACTTC.

The V and J genes are TRBV19 and TRBJ1-1, with D possibly being TRBD1 (5 bases). V shed 1 base and J shed 4 bases, with 13 bases lying between them. The CDR3 sequence is 15 residues long. CDR1 and CDR2 from the germline V gene are LNHDA and SQIVND (reference sequence). CDR3 sequence: CASSIGLRGITEAFF. In DNA form, the CDR3 reads TGTGCCAGTAGTATAGGCCTCCGGGGGATCACTGAAGCTTTCTTT.

V and J are TRBV19 and TRBJ2-7, with D possibly being TRBD1 or TRBD2 (5 bases each). Germline-derived CDR1 and CDR2 are LNHDA and SQIVND (reference sequence). The V end was cut by 7 bases, the J end by 2 bases, with 18 bases between. The CDR3 totals 15 residues. The CDR3 sequence is CASNPRDGGPYEQYF. CDR3 bases: TGTGCCAGTAATCCCCGGGACGGCGGACCCTACGAGCAGTACTTC.

The chain has TRBV7-2 and TRBJ2-6, with D unresolved. The germline V gene has CDR1 SGHTA and CDR2 FQGNSA. Between the trimmed V and J ends, which lost 4 bases and 9 bases, there was a span of 16 bases. CDR3 size: 15 residues. CDR3 DNA sequence: TGTGCCAGCAGCTCCGCCGTCCTTTTCAACAACGTCCTGACTTTC. It yields the protein CASSSAVLFNNVLTF. Full variable domain (missing parts from reference TRBV7-2 and TRBJ2-6): GAGVSQSPSNKVTEKGKDVELRCDPISGHTALYWYRQSLGQGLEFLIYFQGNSAPDKSGLPSDRFSAERTGGSVSTLTIQRTQQEDSAVYLCASSSAVLFNNVLTFGAGSRLTVL.

The genes are TRBV5-1 and TRBJ1-1; D gene uncertain. V was clipped by 0 bases and J by 0 bases, with 12 bases between them. CDR3 length: 16 residues. Germline V gene lookup returns CDR1 SGHRS and CDR2 YFSETQ. In DNA, the CDR3 is TGCGCCAGCAGCTTGGGCCCGGGAGTCATGAACACTGAAGCTTTCTTT. Residues: CASSLGPGVMNTEAFF.